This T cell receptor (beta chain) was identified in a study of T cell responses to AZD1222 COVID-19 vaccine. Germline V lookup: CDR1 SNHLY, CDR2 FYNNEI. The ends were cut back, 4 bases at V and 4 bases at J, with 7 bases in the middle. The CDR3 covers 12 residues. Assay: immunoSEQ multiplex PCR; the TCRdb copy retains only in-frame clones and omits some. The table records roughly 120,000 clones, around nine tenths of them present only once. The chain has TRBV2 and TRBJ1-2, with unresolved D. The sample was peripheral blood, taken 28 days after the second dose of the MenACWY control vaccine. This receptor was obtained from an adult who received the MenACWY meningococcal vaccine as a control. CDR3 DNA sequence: TGTGCCAGCAGTGGGGATGTCTATGGCTACACCTTC. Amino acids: CASSGDVYGYTF.